This TCR beta chain was identified during a study of preoperative IRX-2 immunotherapy in early breast cancer. TCRdb's table, derived via immunoSEQ multiplex PCR, lists solely in-frame clones and lacks some. The sample shows some 25,000 clones, 80% to 90% of them seen only once. Indicated treatment: preoperative locoregional IRX-2 cytokine immunotherapy. Patients received preoperative, locoregional IRX-2 cytokine immunotherapy in a phase Ib study. This clone has only a few counts. The starting material was tumor tissue, obtained after IRX-2 immunotherapy. This receptor was identified in a human donor with breast cancer.

CDR3 in amino acids: CASSETASGGTDTQYF. The CDR3 DNA follows: TGTGCCAGCAGTGAAACGGCTAGCGGGGGAACAGATACGCAGTATTTT. This chain links TRBV6-4 with TRBJ2-3; 10 positions agree with TRBD2. Germline-derived CDR1 and CDR2 are MRHNA and SNTAGT. After removal of 3 bases from V and 3 bases from J, the junction contained 6 bases not matched to a gene. This CDR3 spans 16 amino acids.